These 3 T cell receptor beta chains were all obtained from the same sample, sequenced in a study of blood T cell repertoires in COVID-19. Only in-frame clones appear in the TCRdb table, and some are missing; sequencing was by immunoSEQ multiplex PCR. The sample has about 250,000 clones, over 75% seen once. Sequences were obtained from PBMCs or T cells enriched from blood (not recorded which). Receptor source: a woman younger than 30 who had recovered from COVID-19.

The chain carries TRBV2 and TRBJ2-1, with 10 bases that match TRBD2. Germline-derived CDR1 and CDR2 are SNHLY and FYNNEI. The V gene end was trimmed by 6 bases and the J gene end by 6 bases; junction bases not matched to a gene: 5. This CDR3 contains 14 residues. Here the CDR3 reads CASRAGGPGNEQFF. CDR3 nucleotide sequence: TGTGCCAGCAGAGCGGGGGGGCCGGGCAATGAGCAGTTCTTC.

CDR3 nucleotide sequence: TGTGCCAGCTCACCGCAAGGTGCGGGGACCTCCTACGAGCAGTACTTC. As protein: CASSPQGAGTSYEQYF. The chain combines TRBV18 with TRBJ2-7; the D gene is possibly TRBD2 (6 bases). This CDR3 is built from 16 residues. Deletions cut 3 bases from V and 0 bases from J, with 15 bases between. CDR1 KGHSH and CDR2 LQKENI come from the germline V gene.

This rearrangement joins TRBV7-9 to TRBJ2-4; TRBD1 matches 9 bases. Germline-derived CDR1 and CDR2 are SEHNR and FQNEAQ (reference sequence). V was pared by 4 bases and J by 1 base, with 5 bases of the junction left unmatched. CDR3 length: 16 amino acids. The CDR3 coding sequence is TGTGCCAGCAGCTCACAGGGGGCGCTGGCCAAAAACATTCAGTACTTC. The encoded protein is CASSSQGALAKNIQYF.